The 10 T cell receptor beta chains below all came from one sample that was sequenced in a study of tumor-infiltrating lymphocytes in primary liver carcinoma. From approximately 490 ng total RNA, TCR beta cDNA was generated with a primer in the constant region. Employing slightly modified ARM-PCR, three nested multiplex PCR rounds were run, and these gave rise to the TCR beta libraries. TRBV1-TRBV30 forward primers and a C-beta reverse primer were used in the first two PCR rounds, which each ran for 9 to 10 cycles. In TCRdb, the multiplex PCR reads were re-called with MiXCR into one record per CDR3 protein. The sample consists of fewer than 400,000 distinct CDR3 sequences, 55% to 65% of them appearing once. Extraction also yielded germline DNA, while blood RNA was obtained from unsorted whole blood. Sequencing used peripheral blood. The receptors stem from a man aged 35 to 55 with primary liver carcinoma and hepatitis B virus infection.

With regard to this clonotype: A read error may explain this, as a much larger clone is one base away. This is likely a read error, given that the CDR3 carries no conserved phenylalanine or tryptophan at its end. The chain is built from TRBV29-1 and TRBJ1-4, with D possibly matching TRBD1 (6 bases). The CDR3 runs 15 residues. Germline CDR1 reads SQVTM; CDR2 reads ANQGSEA. Trimming stripped 6 bases from V and 8 bases from J, with 22 bases between. CDR3 coding DNA: TGCAGCGTCTCCCTTAAGACAGGACTTTTAGAAAAACTGTTTTTG. Protein: CSVSLKTGLLEKLFL.

The chain joins TRBV6-1 to TRBJ1-1; TRBD1 matches at 7 bases. The CDR3 runs 14 residues. Germline loops: CDR1 MNHNS, CDR2 SASEGT. Trimming took 5 bases from V and 6 from J; bases not matched to a gene: 9. CDR3 sequence reads: CASSKRQGWAEAFF. The DNA for the CDR3 is TGTGCCAGCAGTAAACGACAGGGTTGGGCTGAAGCTTTCTTT.

Notes on this clonotype: Because the CDR3's place on the DNA is in doubt, the DNA is left out and the CDR3 is given as listed by TCRdb. The V gene is TRBV13, the J gene TRBJ1-1. Germline-derived CDR1 and CDR2 are PRHDT and FYEKMQ (reference sequence). Termini included, the CDR3 measures 11 amino acids. CDR3 residues: CASSFGQGTFF.

This clonotype occurred many times. The chain has TRBV29-1 and TRBJ2-5, with 8 bases lining up with TRBD1. This CDR3 has 12 residues. V shed 5 bases, J shed 4 bases, and the junction held 3 bases outside the gene matches. Germline CDR1 is SQVTM and CDR2 is ANQGSEA. The CDR3, as DNA: TGCAGCGTTCCCGACAGGGGAGAGACCCAGTACTTC. Translated: CSVPDRGETQYF.

Points on this clonotype: Its ends do not fully match the called genes, so a read error is possible. The chain carries TRBV6-2 or TRBV6-3 and TRBJ2-3, with D perhaps matching TRBD1 (6 bases). The germline CDR1 and CDR2 sequences are MNHEY and SVGEGT. The CDR3 extends over 15 amino acids. The CDR3 nucleotides are TGTGCCAGCAGTTTCCCACAGGGTAGCACAGATACGCTGTATTTT. Amino acids: CASSFPQGSTDTLYF.

On this clonotype itself: It is likely a read error, because the conserved phenylalanine at the end of the CDR3 is missing. The gene calls are TRBV29-1 and TRBJ2-3, with 8 bases fitting TRBD2. Germline V lookup: CDR1 SQVTM, CDR2 ANQGSEA. This CDR3 comprises 16 residues. As DNA, the CDR3 is TGCGGCGTTGAAGGTAGCCCTAGCGGGAGCACAGATACGCAGTATCTT. This codes for CGVEGSPSGSTDTQYL.

Concerning this clonotype itself: The junction departs from germline at one end; a sequencing error may be responsible. The chain has TRBV11-1 and TRBJ2-5, with D maybe TRBD2 (6 bases). CDR3 length: 12 residues. Per the germline V gene, CDR1 is SGHAT and CDR2 is FQDESV (reference sequence). The CDR3 DNA reads as TGTACCAGCAGCCTATGGGGGGAGACCCAGAACTTC. Its protein is CTSSLWGETQNF.

In this sample, this clonotype turned up many times. The gene calls are TRBV29-1 and TRBJ2-7, with D hard to call. This CDR3 spans 11 amino acids. V was cut by 5 bases and J by 6 bases, with 11 bases left in between. CDR1 SQVTM and CDR2 ANQGSEA come from the germline V gene. CDR3 bases: TGCAGCGTTTCCCCGAGTAGCGAGCAGTACTTC. Translated: CSVSPSSEQYF.

The table lists this clonotype with many counts. The chain employs TRBV6-6 and TRBJ2-2; 9 positions match TRBD1. Germline lookup yields CDR1 MNHNY and CDR2 SVGAGI (reference sequence). The CDR3 has 14 amino acids. Trimming at V came to 7 bases and at J to 4 bases, leaving 4 bases not matched to a gene. The CDR3 is CASMGQGGTGELFF. CDR3 bases: TGTGCCAGCATGGGACAGGGCGGCACCGGGGAGCTGTTTTTT.

With regard to this clonotype: It is likely a read error, because the conserved phenylalanine at the end of the CDR3 is missing. The genes are TRBV11-2 and TRBJ2-3; no clear D gene. CDR1 and CDR2 from the germline V gene are SGHAT and FQNNGV. CDR3 size: 15 residues. Trimming left V 1 base short and J 0 bases short, with 8 bases between. As DNA, the CDR3 is TGTGCCAGCAGCTTAGGAGTACCTAGCACAGATACGCAGTATTAT. Translation gives CASSLGVPSTDTQYY.